Each of the 26 T cell receptor beta chains below was sequenced from the same sample in a study of tumor-infiltrating lymphocytes in localized non-small cell lung cancer. Clones were read by immunoSEQ multiplex PCR, and TCRdb kept only the in-frame ones, dropping some. The profile shows some 15,000 clones, 35% to 55% of them singletons. Sequencing input: lung tumor tissue. The receptor set was obtained from a human donor with non-small cell lung cancer.

The chain has TRBV5-4 and TRBJ1-5; 9 nucleotides agree with TRBD1. Germline trimming cut 3 bases from V and 2 bases from J; bases unmatched to any gene: 18. Germline lookup yields CDR1 SGHNT and CDR2 YYREEE (reference sequence). This CDR3 is 20 amino acids long. The CDR3 nucleotides read TGTGCCAGCAGCTATCAGGTCCCGGGACAGGGATGGGTAGGCAATCAGCCCCAGCATTTT. This translates into CASSYQVPGQGWVGNQPQHF. Together with reference TRBV5-4 and TRBJ1-5, the CDR3 gives the full variable domain: ETGVTQSPTHLIKTRGQQVTLRCSSQSGHNTVSWYQQALGQGPQFIFQYYREEENGRGNFPPRFSGLQFPNYSSELNVNALELDDSALYLCASSYQVPGQGWVGNQPQHFGDGTRLSIL.

The V gene is TRBV9, the J gene TRBJ1-6, with D tentatively TRBD1 (6 bases). The CDR3 extends over 15 amino acids. Deletions cut 10 bases from V and 5 bases from J, with 19 bases between. Germline V gives CDR1 SGDLS, CDR2 YYNGEE. CDR3: CASSGGQNNNSPLHF. The CDR3 coding sequence is TGTGCCTCCTCGGGGGGGCAGAATAATAATTCACCCCTCCACTTT.

This clone ranks as medium-sized (0.01 to 0.1%). The chain joins TRBV14 to TRBJ1-1, with D perhaps matching TRBD1 (6 bases). CDR3 length equals 15 residues. V was trimmed by 4 bases and J by 1 base, leaving 13 bases between them. In germline, CDR1 is SGHDN, CDR2 FVKESK. The CDR3, as DNA: TGTGCCAGCAGCCTAAGCGGGGGGCCGAACACTGAAGCTTTCTTT. It yields the protein CASSLSGGPNTEAFF.

A remark on this clone: The DNA is omitted, as the CDR3 cannot be located on it reliably, and the CDR3 follows TCRdb's listing. The chain links TRBV28 to TRBJ1-1; the listed D gene, TRBD1, was not tested against the DNA. Ends included, the CDR3 has 23 residues. From germline, CDR1 is MDHEN and CDR2 SYDVKM. The CDR3 region is CASSLPRTGTLKLSLARYTEAFF.

The chain couples TRBV7-8 to TRBJ2-7, with D possibly TRBD2 on 6 matching bases. This CDR3 has 15 residues. V lost 1 base, J lost 2 bases, and 12 bases lay in between. Germline CDR1 is SGHVS and CDR2 is FQNEAQ. CDR3 nucleotide sequence: TGTGCCAGCAGCTTAGGGGGGGTTGAAACCTACGAGCAGTACTTC. This encodes CASSLGGVETYEQYF.

V usage is TRBV5-1 and J usage is TRBJ2-5, with D perhaps matching TRBD2 (6 bases). CDR1 SGHRS and CDR2 YFSETQ come from the germline V gene. V gave up 2 bases and J gave up 2 bases, with 13 bases separating them. The CDR3 loop spans 15 amino acids. The CDR3 bases are TGCGCCAGCAGCTTCGCCGGGGGTAAGCAAGAGACCCAGTACTTC. It specifies CASSFAGGKQETQYF.

The genes are TRBV7-2 and TRBJ1-4; a weak D match, TRBD1 (5 bases). Germline V gene lookup returns CDR1 SGHTA and CDR2 FQGNSA. V was cut by 1 base and J by 8 bases, with 14 bases left in between. The CDR3 has 15 residues. DNA of the CDR3: TGTGCCAGCAGCTTAGGTGGGACTGAGAGGGAAAAACTGTTTTTT. Its translation: CASSLGGTEREKLFF.

The V gene is TRBV30, the J gene TRBJ2-1; 7 bases are a match to TRBD1. V shed 5 bases and J 4 bases; nucleotides not matched to a gene: 11. The germline gives CDR1 GTSNPN, CDR2 SVGIG (reference sequence). CDR3 length: 15 amino acids. In DNA form, the CDR3 reads TGTGCCTGGTTAAAAGCAGGGGGTTCTTACAATGAGCAGTTCTTC. Amino acids: CAWLKAGGSYNEQFF.

In its sample, this clone was seen a few times. V usage is TRBV4-2 and J usage is TRBJ1-2, with TRBD1 identical over 8 bases. The V gene end was trimmed by 1 base and the J gene end by 2 bases; junction bases not matched to a gene: 6. From germline, CDR1 is LGHNA and CDR2 YNFKEQ. CDR3 length: 16 amino acids. CDR3 amino acids: CASSQGGQGANYGYTF. Written as DNA, the CDR3 is TGTGCCAGCAGCCAAGGTGGACAGGGAGCCAACTATGGCTACACCTTC.

This clone was recorded a few times. The V gene is TRBV30, the J gene TRBJ1-5, with 9 bases fitting TRBD1. The CDR3 has 14 residues. Germline lookup yields CDR1 GTSNPN and CDR2 SVGIG (reference sequence). V shed 2 bases and J 7 bases; nucleotides not matched to a gene: 6. CDR3 in amino acids: CAWSLETGGQPQHF. CDR3 coding DNA: TGTGCCTGGAGTCTCGAGACAGGGGGGCAGCCCCAGCATTTT.

V gene TRBV6-5 combines with J gene TRBJ1-6; the D is unclear. Deletions cut 0 bases from V and 3 bases from J, with 6 bases between. Germline values: CDR1 MNHEY, CDR2 SVGAGI. This CDR3 comprises 15 residues. This chain's CDR3 is CASSYSTRYNSPLHF. The DNA of the CDR3 is TGTGCCAGCAGTTACTCGACCCGCTATAATTCACCCCTCCACTTT.

This chain links TRBV19 with TRBJ2-7; D is undetermined. The CDR3 covers 13 residues. CDR1 is LNHDA and CDR2 is SQIVND in the germline V gene (reference sequence). Trimming cost V 7 bases and J 0 bases, with 10 bases left between them. The CDR3 region is CASKRSDSYEQYF. CDR3 DNA sequence: TGTGCCAGTAAGAGGTCAGACTCCTACGAGCAGTACTTC.

V is TRBV7-2 and J is TRBJ1-2; 10 positions agree with TRBD1. This CDR3 comprises 16 residues. Looked up from germline, CDR1 is SGHTA and CDR2 is FQGNSA. V was pared by 5 bases and J by 1 base, with 7 bases of the junction left unmatched. CDR3 bases: TGTGCCAGCAGCCCAACCCGGGACAGGGGTAACTATGGCTACACCTTC. Translating it yields CASSPTRDRGNYGYTF. Full variable domain (remainder filled in from reference TRBV7-2 and TRBJ1-2): GAGVSQSPSNKVTEKGKDVELRCDPISGHTALYWYRQSLGQGLEFLIYFQGNSAPDKSGLPSDRFSAERTGGSVSTLTIQRTQQEDSAVYLCASSPTRDRGNYGYTFGSGTRLTVV.

The J gene is TRBJ2-6, the V gene TRBV11-1; maybe TRBD1 (5 bases). The ends were cut back, 6 bases at V and 1 base at J, with 10 bases in the middle. CDR3 length: 15 residues. Germline lookup yields CDR1 SGHAT and CDR2 FQDESV (reference sequence). CDR3 sequence reads: CASSSRASGANVLTF. CDR3 nucleotide sequence: TGTGCCAGCAGTAGCAGGGCGTCTGGGGCCAACGTCCTGACTTTC.

The chain employs TRBV6-5 and TRBJ2-7, with D possibly called TRBD1 or TRBD2 (6 bases each). The germline V gene has CDR1 MNHEY and CDR2 SVGAGI. The CDR3 is 16 amino acids. Trimming removed 0 bases at V and 2 bases at J, with 14 bases between. The CDR3 protein is CASSYSGGTTPYEQYF. In DNA, the CDR3 is TGTGCCAGCAGTTACTCGGGCGGGACAACACCCTACGAGCAGTACTTC.

Sample share makes this clone medium-sized. The V and J genes are TRBV5-6 and TRBJ1-2; TRBD1 matches 8 bases. Germline V gene lookup returns CDR1 SGHDT and CDR2 YYEEEE. This CDR3 has 16 residues. With 2 bases clipped from V and 1 base from J, the junction kept 7 bases outside the gene matches. DNA for the CDR3: TGTGCCAGCAGCTTTGGACAGGGAGAGATTAACTATGGCTACACCTTC. Protein product: CASSFGQGEINYGYTF.

This clone was found a few times. This chain links TRBV13 with TRBJ1-1; a possible D gene is TRBD1 (6 bases). V lost 5 bases, J lost 1 base, and 14 bases lay in between. Germline V gives CDR1 PRHDT, CDR2 FYEKMQ (reference sequence). This CDR3 is built from 15 residues. The CDR3 region is CASSLSGGGNTEAFF. In nucleotides, the CDR3 is TGTGCCAGCAGCCTCAGTGGGGGCGGGAACACTGAAGCTTTCTTT.

This chain joins TRBV7-3 and TRBJ2-1; 8 positions match TRBD2. J was trimmed by 8 bases and V by 4 bases; bases with no gene match: 7. The CDR3 extends over 14 amino acids. The germline gives CDR1 SGHTA, CDR2 FQGTGA. CDR3 bases: TGTGCCAGCAGCTATGGACTAGCACTCGATGAGCAGTTCTTC. The encoded protein is CASSYGLALDEQFF.

This clone was detected only once. The rearrangement links TRBV6-5 to TRBJ2-1; D gene unclear. The CDR3 runs to 15 residues. V lost 2 bases to trimming and J lost 0 bases, with 8 bases between them. Germline V gene sequence: CDR1 MNHEY, CDR2 SVGAGI. CDR3 DNA sequence: TGTGCCAGCAGTTACGGGTCAAGCTCCTACAATGAGCAGTTCTTC. Translation: CASSYGSSSYNEQFF.

This rearrangement joins TRBV4-2 to TRBJ2-4, with D unresolved. The CDR3 has 13 amino acids. CDR1 and CDR2 from the germline V gene are LGHNA and YNFKEQ. Trimming stripped 4 bases from V and 5 bases from J, with 9 bases between. DNA for the CDR3: TGTGCCAGCAGCCTCCCGTATGAAAACATTCAGTACTTC. Its translation is CASSLPYENIQYF.

The rearrangement uses TRBV9 and TRBJ2-7, with TRBD2 as a possible D gene (5 bases). The V and J ends lost 0 bases and 5 bases respectively, with 6 bases between them. This CDR3 is 12 amino acids long. CDR1 is SGDLS and CDR2 is YYNGEE in the germline V gene. CDR3 in amino acids: CASSVDGDEQYF. The DNA of the CDR3 is TGTGCCAGCAGCGTAGACGGGGACGAGCAGTACTTC.

The gene calls are TRBV7-2 and TRBJ1-1; 8 bases fit TRBD1. The CDR3 loop spans 11 amino acids. Germline V gene data show CDR1 as SGHTA and CDR2 as FQGNSA. V lost 6 bases, J lost 11 bases, and 5 bases stayed unmatched. The CDR3 region has the DNA TGTGCCAGCAGTGACAGGGGTACGGCTTTCTTT. Translating it yields CASSDRGTAFF.

The rearrangement links TRBV28 to TRBJ1-5; 7 bases agree with TRBD1. Trimming cost V 1 base and J 4 bases; bases outside gene matches: 4. The CDR3 runs to 15 residues. Germline loops: CDR1 MDHEN, CDR2 SYDVKM. This CDR3 is CASSLFAGGNQPQHF. As DNA, the CDR3 is TGTGCCAGCAGTTTATTTGCAGGGGGAAATCAGCCCCAGCATTTT.

There are a few counts of this clone. In DNA, the CDR3 is TGTGCCTGGCACCTAAAGAACTACTATGGCTACACCTTC. Residues: CAWHLKNYYGYTF. The V call is TRBV30, the J call TRBJ1-2; D not resolved. Germline V gene sequence: CDR1 GTSNPN, CDR2 SVGIG (reference sequence). V lost 5 bases, J lost 3 bases, and 13 bases lay in between. The CDR3 extends over 13 amino acids.

The V gene is TRBV7-8, the J gene TRBJ2-1; D is perhaps TRBD1 or TRBD2 (6 bases each). V was cut by 8 bases and J by 4 bases, with 21 bases left in between. CDR1 is SGHVS, CDR2 FQNEAQ, per germline. This CDR3 comprises 16 residues. CDR3 loop: CASGPVGGIKYNEQFF. In DNA, the CDR3 is TGTGCCAGCGGGCCCGTGGGGGGCATTAAATACAATGAGCAGTTCTTC.

This chain uses TRBV28 with TRBJ2-3; 12 nucleotides line up with TRBD1. The length of the CDR3 is 16 residues. The germline gives CDR1 MDHEN, CDR2 SYDVKM. Trimming removed 1 base from V and 6 bases from J; junction bases left unmatched: 5. The CDR3 spells CASSLSGQGARDTQYF. The CDR3 DNA is TGTGCCAGCAGTTTATCGGGACAGGGGGCTCGCGATACGCAGTATTTT.